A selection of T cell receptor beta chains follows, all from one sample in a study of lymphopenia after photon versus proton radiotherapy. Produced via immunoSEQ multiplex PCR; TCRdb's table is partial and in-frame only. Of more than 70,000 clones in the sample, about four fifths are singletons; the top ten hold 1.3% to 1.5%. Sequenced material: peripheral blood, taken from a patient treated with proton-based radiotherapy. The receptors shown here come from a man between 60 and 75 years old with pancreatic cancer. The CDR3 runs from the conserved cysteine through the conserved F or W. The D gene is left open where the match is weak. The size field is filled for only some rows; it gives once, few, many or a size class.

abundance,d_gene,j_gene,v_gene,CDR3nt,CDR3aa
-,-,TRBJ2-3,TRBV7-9,TGTGCCAGCAGCTTGGTTTCGCGGACGAGCACAGATACGCAGTATTTT,CASSLVSRTSTDTQYF
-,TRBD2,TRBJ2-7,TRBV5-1,TGCGCCAGCAGCTTGACTAGCGGGACCTACGAGCAGTACTTC,CASSLTSGTYEQYF
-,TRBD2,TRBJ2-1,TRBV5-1,TGCGCCAGCAGCTCTAGCGGGAGTCTCTATGAGCAGTTCTTC,CASSSSGSLYEQFF
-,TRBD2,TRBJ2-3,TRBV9,TGTGCCAGCAGCGTGGTGGCGGGAGGGCCCACAGATACGCAGTATTTT,CASSVVAGGPTDTQYF
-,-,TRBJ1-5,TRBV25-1,TGTGCCAGCAGTGGGGGGGCTGCGCCATATAGCAATCAGCCCCAGCATTTT,CASSGGAAPYSNQPQHF
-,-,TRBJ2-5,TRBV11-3,TGTGCCAGCAGCTCCGGACAGCCAGGGACCCAGTACTTC,CASSSGQPGTQYF
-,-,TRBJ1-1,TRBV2,TGTGCCAGCAGTGACCCCGGGATGAACACTGAAGCTTTCTTT,CASSDPGMNTEAFF
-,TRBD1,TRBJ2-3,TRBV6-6,TGTGCCAGCAGTTACGGGACAGACACAGATACGCAGTATTTT,CASSYGTDTDTQYF
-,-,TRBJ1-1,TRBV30,TGTGCCTGGGCGGGACAATCGAACACTGAAGCTTTCTTT,CAWAGQSNTEAFF
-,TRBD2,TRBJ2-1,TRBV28,TGTGCCAGCAATCCAGCGGGGAACTACAATGAGCAGTTCTTC,CASNPAGNYNEQFF
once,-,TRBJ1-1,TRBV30,TGTGCCTGGAACAATCGACTAAGGGGGAACACTGAAGCTTTCTTT,CAWNNRLRGNTEAFF
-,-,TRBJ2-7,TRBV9,TGTGCCAGCAGCGGAGGCGGGACCTTATCCTACGAGCAGTACTTC,CASSGGGTLSYEQYF
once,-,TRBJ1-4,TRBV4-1,TGCGCCAGCAGCCAAGATCTGCGACGGCCGCGAGAGGAAAAACTGTTTTTT,CASSQDLRRPREEKLFF
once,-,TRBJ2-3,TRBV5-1,TGCGCCAGCAGCTTGGCTCTTGTAGATACGCAGTATTTT,CASSLALVDTQYF
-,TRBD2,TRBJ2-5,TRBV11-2,TGTGCCAGCGACGCTAGCGGTTGGAGCCAAGAGACCCAGTACTTC,CASDASGWSQETQYF
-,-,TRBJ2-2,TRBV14,TGTGCCAGCAGCCAAGATTTGGGCCACGGGGAGCTGTTTTTT,CASSQDLGHGELFF
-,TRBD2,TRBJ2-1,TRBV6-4,TGTGCCAGCAGTGACTCGGCTAGCGGCAATGAGCAGTTCTTC,CASSDSASGNEQFF
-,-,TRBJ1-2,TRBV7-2,TGTGCCAGCAGCCCGACGTCGGCCGCTAACTATGGCTACACCTTC,CASSPTSAANYGYTF
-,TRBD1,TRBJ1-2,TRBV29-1,TGCAGCGTTGATCACACAGGGGTTGCTTTGGGCTACACCTTC,CSVDHTGVALGYTF
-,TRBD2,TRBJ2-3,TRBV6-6,TGTGCCAGCAGTAGCGGGAGCCCCCCAGATACGCAGTATTTT,CASSSGSPPDTQYF
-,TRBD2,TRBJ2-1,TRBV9,TGTGCCAGCAGCCCGGGGGGGTCCACCTACAATGAGCAGTTCTTC,CASSPGGSTYNEQFF
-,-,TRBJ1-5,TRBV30,TGTGCCTGGAGTCGCGCGGGTTTCTTCAATCAGCCCCAGCATTTT,CAWSRAGFFNQPQHF
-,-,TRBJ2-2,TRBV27,TGTGCCAGCAGTAATCGGGCCGGGGAGCTGTTTTTT,CASSNRAGELFF
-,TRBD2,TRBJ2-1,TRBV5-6,TGTGCCAGCAGCGCCGGGACTAGCACCTGGAATGAGCAGTTCTTC,CASSAGTSTWNEQFF
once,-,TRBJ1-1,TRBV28,TGTGCCAGCAGCCGGGGGGGGCTGCAGACTGAAGCTTTCTTT,CASSRGGLQTEAFF
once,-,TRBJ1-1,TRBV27,TGTGCCAGCAGTGCCCTAGGGGGTAGAATTGAAGCTTTCTTT,CASSALGGRIEAFF
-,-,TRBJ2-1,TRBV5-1,TGCGCCAGCAGCTTGTTCGTTAGCGGATCCCGCTCCTACAATGAGCAGTTCTTC,CASSLFVSGSRSYNEQFF
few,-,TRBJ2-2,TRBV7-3,TGTGCCAGCAGCTTCGACGGGAGAGGCGCGAACACCGGGGAGCTGTTTTTT,CASSFDGRGANTGELFF
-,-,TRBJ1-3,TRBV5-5,TGTGCCAGCAGCTTGCAAGGGGTCGGAAACACCATATATTTT,CASSLQGVGNTIYF
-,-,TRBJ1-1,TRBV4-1,TGCGCCAGCAGCCAAGACGCACGGGAGTCTAGGGCTTTCTTT,CASSQDARESRAFF
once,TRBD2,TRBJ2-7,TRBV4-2,TGTGCCAGCAGCCAGACCGGGACTAGCGGGGTCGAGCAGTACTTC,CASSQTGTSGVEQYF
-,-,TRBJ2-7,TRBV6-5,TGTGCCACCCACACCGGGTTACCCTACGAGCAGTACTTC,CATHTGLPYEQYF
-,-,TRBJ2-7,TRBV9,TGTGCCAGCAGCGTGACAGATTCCGAGCAGTACTTC,CASSVTDSEQYF
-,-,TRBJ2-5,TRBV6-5,TGTGCCAGCAGACAAACAGGGCTAGAGACCCAGTACTTC,CASRQTGLETQYF
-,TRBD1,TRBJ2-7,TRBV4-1,TGCGCCAGCAGTCATGACAGGGGCGTCTACGAGCAGTACTTC,CASSHDRGVYEQYF
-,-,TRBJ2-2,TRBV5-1,TGCGCCAGCAGCTTGGAGCTGGGCCGCGGGGAGCTGTTTTTT,CASSLELGRGELFF
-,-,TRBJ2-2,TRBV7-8,TGTGCCAGCAGCTTAGCCGGGGTTGGCACCGGGGAGCTGTTTTTT,CASSLAGVGTGELFF
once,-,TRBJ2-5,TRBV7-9,TGTGCCAGCAGCCGAGGCCAGACCCAGTACTTC,CASSRGQTQYF
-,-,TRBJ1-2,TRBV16,TGTGCCAGCAGCCCCGATTTTTACTATGGCTACACCTTC,CASSPDFYYGYTF
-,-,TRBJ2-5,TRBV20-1,TGCAGTGCTTCAACACCGGAGACCCAGTACTTC,CSASTPETQYF
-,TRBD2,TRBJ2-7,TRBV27,TGTGCCAGCAGCGCTGAGGGGGGACTAGCGGGCTACGAGCAGTACTTC,CASSAEGGLAGYEQYF
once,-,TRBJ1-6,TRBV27,TGTGCCAGCAGTTTGAATACAGGGTCGGATTCACCCCTCCACTTT,CASSLNTGSDSPLHF